This T cell receptor (beta chain) was observed in a study of T-cell reconstitution after alpha-beta-depleted transplantation in children. This clonotype came up many times. This CDR3 region has 15 residues. V lost 4 bases to trimming and J lost 4 bases; unmatched junction nucleotides: 6. CDR1 SGHTA and CDR2 FQGNSA come from the germline V gene. Using unique molecular identifiers, the investigators prepared the TCRbeta library. TCRdb called the PCR reads again in MiXCR, with one record for every CDR3 protein. The profile shows about 610,000 distinct CDR3 sequences, over 9.5% of them singletons. Sequencing was performed on PBMCs from the stem cell graft donor, taken from the stem cell graft. This receptor was taken from a human donor who donated a stem cell graft to a child with acute myeloid leukemia. The chain uses TRBV7-2 and TRBJ1-5, with TRBD1 identical over 8 bases. The CDR3 here is CASSYDRGGNQPQHF. The DNA of the CDR3 is TGTGCCAGCAGCTATGACAGGGGCGGTAATCAGCCCCAGCATTTT.